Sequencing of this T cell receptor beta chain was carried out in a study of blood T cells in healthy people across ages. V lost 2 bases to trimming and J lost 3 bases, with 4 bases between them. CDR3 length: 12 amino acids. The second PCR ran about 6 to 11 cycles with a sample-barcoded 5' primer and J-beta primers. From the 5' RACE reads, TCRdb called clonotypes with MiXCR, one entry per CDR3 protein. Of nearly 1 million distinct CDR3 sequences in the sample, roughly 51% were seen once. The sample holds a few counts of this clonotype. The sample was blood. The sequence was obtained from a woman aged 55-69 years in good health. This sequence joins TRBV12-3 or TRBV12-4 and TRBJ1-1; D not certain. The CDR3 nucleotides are TGTGCCAGCAGTTTATTGGACACTGAAGCTTTCTTT. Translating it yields CASSLLDTEAFF.